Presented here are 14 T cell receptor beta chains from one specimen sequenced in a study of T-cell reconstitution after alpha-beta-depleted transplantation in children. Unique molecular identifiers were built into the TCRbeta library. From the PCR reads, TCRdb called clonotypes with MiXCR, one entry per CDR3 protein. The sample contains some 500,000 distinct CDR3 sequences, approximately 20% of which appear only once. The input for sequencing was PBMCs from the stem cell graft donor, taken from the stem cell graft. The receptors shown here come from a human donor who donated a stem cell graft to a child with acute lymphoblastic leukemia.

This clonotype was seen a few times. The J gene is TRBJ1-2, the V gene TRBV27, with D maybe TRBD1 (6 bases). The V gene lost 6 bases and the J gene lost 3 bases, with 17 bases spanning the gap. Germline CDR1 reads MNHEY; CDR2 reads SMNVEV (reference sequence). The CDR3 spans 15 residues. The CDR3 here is CASSVRWGGYYGYTF. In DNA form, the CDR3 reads TGTGCCAGCAGCGTACGGTGGGGGGGCTACTATGGCTACACCTTC.

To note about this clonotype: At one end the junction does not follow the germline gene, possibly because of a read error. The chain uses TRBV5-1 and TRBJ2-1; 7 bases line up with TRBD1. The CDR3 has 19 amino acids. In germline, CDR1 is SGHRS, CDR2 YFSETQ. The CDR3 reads CGSSLDREEYLGPYNEQFF. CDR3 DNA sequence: TGCGGCAGCAGCCTAGACAGGGAAGAATATTTGGGGCCGTACAATGAGCAGTTCTTC.

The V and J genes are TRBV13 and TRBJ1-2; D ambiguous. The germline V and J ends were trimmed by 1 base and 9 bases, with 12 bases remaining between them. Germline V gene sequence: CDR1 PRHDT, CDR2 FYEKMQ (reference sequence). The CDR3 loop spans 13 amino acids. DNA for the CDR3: TGTGCCAGCAGCTTAGAACCATTTAAGCGCTACACCTTC. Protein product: CASSLEPFKRYTF.

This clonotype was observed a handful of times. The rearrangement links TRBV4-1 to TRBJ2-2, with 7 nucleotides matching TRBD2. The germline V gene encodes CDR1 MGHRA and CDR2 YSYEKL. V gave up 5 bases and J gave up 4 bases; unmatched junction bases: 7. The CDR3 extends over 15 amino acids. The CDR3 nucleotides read TGCGCCAGCAGCACCCGACTAGCTAGCACCGGGGAGCTGTTTTTT. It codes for CASSTRLASTGELFF.

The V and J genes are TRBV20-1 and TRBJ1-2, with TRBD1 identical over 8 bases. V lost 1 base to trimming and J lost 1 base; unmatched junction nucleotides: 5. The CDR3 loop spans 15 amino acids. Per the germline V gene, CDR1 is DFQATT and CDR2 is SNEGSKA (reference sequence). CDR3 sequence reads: CSARAPGGHNYGYTF. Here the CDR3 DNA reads TGCAGTGCTAGAGCTCCAGGGGGCCATAACTATGGCTACACCTTC.

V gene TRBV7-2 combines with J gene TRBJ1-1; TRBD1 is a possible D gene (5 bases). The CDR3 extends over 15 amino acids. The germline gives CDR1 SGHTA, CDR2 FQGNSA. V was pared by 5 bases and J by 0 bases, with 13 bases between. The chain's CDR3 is CASSRQLTMNTEAFF. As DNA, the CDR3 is TGTGCCAGCAGCAGACAGCTGACAATGAACACTGAAGCTTTCTTT.

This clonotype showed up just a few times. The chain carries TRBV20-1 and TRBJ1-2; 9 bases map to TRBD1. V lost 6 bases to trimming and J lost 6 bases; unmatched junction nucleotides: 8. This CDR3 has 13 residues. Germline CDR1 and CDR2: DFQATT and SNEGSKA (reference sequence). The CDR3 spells CSARPGQGNGYTF. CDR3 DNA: TGCAGTGCCCGCCCGGGACAGGGAAATGGCTACACCTTC.

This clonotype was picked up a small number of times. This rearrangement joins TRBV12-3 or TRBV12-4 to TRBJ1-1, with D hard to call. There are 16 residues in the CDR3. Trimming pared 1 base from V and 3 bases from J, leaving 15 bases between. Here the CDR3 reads CASSLEAGRGDTEAFF. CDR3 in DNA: TGTGCCAGCAGTTTAGAGGCCGGACGGGGAGACACTGAAGCTTTCTTT.

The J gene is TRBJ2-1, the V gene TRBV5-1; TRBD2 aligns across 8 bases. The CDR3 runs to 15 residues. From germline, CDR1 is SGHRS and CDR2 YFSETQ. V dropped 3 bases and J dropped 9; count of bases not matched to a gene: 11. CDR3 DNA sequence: TGCGCCAGCAGCTGGACTAGCCTCCCGGCCCCTGAGCAGTTCTTC. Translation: CASSWTSLPAPEQFF.

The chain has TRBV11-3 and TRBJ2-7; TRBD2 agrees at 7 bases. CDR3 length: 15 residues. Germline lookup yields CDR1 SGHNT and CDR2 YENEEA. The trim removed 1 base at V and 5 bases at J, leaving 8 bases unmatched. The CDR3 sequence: CASSLGSRDYDEQYF. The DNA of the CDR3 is TGTGCCAGCAGCTTAGGAAGCCGGGACTACGACGAGCAGTACTTC.

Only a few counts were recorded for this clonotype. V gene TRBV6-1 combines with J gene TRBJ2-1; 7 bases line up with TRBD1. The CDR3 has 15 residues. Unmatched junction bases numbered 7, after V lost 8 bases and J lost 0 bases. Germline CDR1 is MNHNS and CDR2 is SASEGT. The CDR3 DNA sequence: TGTGCCAGCGGGACAGCCCCGAGCTCCTACAATGAGCAGTTCTTC. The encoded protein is CASGTAPSSYNEQFF.

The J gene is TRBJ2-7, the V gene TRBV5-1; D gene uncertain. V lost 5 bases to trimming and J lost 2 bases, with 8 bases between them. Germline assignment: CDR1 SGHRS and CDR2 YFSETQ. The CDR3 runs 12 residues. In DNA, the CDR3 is TGCGCCAGCAGGGAAACAGCCTACGAGCAGTACTTC. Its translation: CASRETAYEQYF.

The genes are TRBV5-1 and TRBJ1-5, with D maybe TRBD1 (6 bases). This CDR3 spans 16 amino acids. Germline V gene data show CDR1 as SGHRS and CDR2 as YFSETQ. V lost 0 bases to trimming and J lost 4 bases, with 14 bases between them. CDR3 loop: CASSLGGSQGNQPQHF. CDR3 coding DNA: TGCGCCAGCAGCTTGGGGGGCTCGCAGGGGAATCAGCCCCAGCATTTT.

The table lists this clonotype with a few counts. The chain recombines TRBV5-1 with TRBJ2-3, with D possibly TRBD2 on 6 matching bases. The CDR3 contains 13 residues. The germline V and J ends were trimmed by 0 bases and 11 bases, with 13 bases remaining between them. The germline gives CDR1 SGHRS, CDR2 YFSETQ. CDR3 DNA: TGCGCCAGCAGCTTGGCGGGGGTAGCAGAGCAGTATTTT. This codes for CASSLAGVAEQYF.